The 5 T cell receptor beta chains given below trace back to one sample, sequenced in a study of shared clonotypes between healthy human individuals. The repertoire was sequenced with immunoSEQ multiplex PCR; TCRdb's copy has only in-frame clones and lacks some. This table holds some 1.5 million clones, more than 95% found once. The sequenced sample was naive CD4+ T cells sorted from blood. Documented subset: CD45RA+ positively selected. Receptors originate from a man aged 25 to 40 in good health.

Written as DNA, the CDR3 is TGCGCCAGCAGTCCCACGGTAGCGGGAGGGCCTGGCGTTGAGCAGTTCTTC. This encodes CASSPTVAGGPGVEQFF. The chain couples TRBV10-1 to TRBJ2-1, with TRBD2 matching 11 bases. Germline CDR1 WNHNN, CDR2 SYGVQD (reference sequence). Trimming took 5 bases from V and 9 from J; bases not matched to a gene: 15. CDR3 length: 17 residues.

The chain has TRBV25-1 and TRBJ2-6; D not certain. Trimming removed 2 bases at V and 1 base at J, with 9 bases between. The CDR3 loop spans 16 amino acids. The germline CDR1 and CDR2 sequences are MGHDK and SYGVNS. The CDR3 nucleotides are TGTGCCAGCAGTGAAACCGGAAAGTCTGGGGCCAACGTCCTGACTTTC. Protein: CASSETGKSGANVLTF.

V and J are TRBV9 and TRBJ2-5, with a weak D call TRBD2 (6 bases). Germline V lookup: CDR1 SGDLS, CDR2 YYNGEE. The CDR3 covers 16 residues. V was shortened by 4 bases and J by 9 bases, with 25 bases between the two germline ends. For the CDR3, the DNA is TGTGCCAGCAGCTTAAGGGTAGCGGCCCCCACTGTGTCCCAGTACTTC. This gives the protein CASSLRVAAPTVSQYF.

The chain uses TRBV11-2 and TRBJ2-7; weak D call: TRBD2 (5 bases). Germline V gene sequence: CDR1 SGHAT, CDR2 FQNNGV. The CDR3 is 15 residues long. V lost 5 bases, J lost 3 bases, and 17 bases lay in between. The CDR3 nucleotides read TGTGCCAGCAGCCTCAGGACTGTAGGGAACTACGAGCAGTACTTC. Translated: CASSLRTVGNYEQYF.

V and J are TRBV28 and TRBJ2-7; D is possibly TRBD1 (5 bases). The germline CDR1 and CDR2 sequences are MDHEN and SYDVKM. The CDR3 runs to 14 residues. V was clipped by 8 bases and J by 3 bases, with 17 bases between them. The CDR3 region is CASGATQGYYEQYF. CDR3 nucleotides: TGTGCCAGCGGGGCTACCCAGGGATACTACGAGCAGTACTTC. Supplemented by reference TRBV28 and TRBJ2-7, the full variable domain reads DVKVTQSSRYLVKRTGEKVFLECVQDMDHENMFWYRQDPGLGLRLIYFSYDVKMKEKGDIPEGYSVSREKKERFSLILESASTNQTSMYLCASGATQGYYEQYFGPGTRLTVT.